The 30 T cell receptor beta chains presented below share a single source sample, sequenced in a study of CD8+ T cells in alopecia areata. It was cDNA, reverse transcribed from extracted RNA, that served as the sequencing template. Some clones are missing from TCRdb's copy, which holds only in-frame ones; the method was immunoSEQ multiplex PCR. The data hold roughly 100,000 clones, with roughly 53% observed a single time. Input material: CD4+ T cells sorted from blood. These TCRs come from a human donor in good health.

The V gene is TRBV15, the J gene TRBJ2-5; D remains unclear. CDR3 length equals 14 residues. Trimming cost V 2 bases and J 6 bases, with 13 bases left between them. The V gene's germline CDR1 is LNHNV and CDR2 YYDKDF (reference sequence). CDR3 residues: CATSRPDERKTQYF. The CDR3 coding sequence is TGTGCCACCAGCAGACCGGACGAACGAAAGACCCAGTACTTC.

The V call is TRBV29-1, the J call TRBJ1-1; 7 bases fit TRBD1. J was trimmed by 1 base and V by 7 bases; bases with no gene match: 6. This CDR3 is built from 13 residues. Germline CDR1 is SQVTM and CDR2 is ANQGSEA. In DNA form, the CDR3 reads TGCAGCGCAGTCAACAGGGGGAACACTGAAGCTTTCTTT. This encodes CSAVNRGNTEAFF.

The genes are TRBV5-4 and TRBJ1-5; no firm D call. Per germline, CDR1 SGHNT and CDR2 YYREEE (reference sequence). The V end lost 5 bases, the J end lost 3 bases, and 9 bases lay between the germline ends. There are 13 residues in the CDR3. CDR3 sequence reads: CASSRGDNQPQHF. CDR3 DNA: TGTGCCAGCAGTCGTGGAGACAATCAGCCCCAGCATTTT.

The CDR3 DNA sequence: TGTGCCAGCAGTGACACGACTAGCGGGGGCACAGATACGCAGTATTTT. Protein sequence: CASSDTTSGGTDTQYF. The chain has TRBV2 and TRBJ2-3; 11 bases fit TRBD2. Germline CDR1 reads SNHLY; CDR2 reads FYNNEI. The trim removed 3 bases at V and 1 base at J, leaving 3 bases unmatched. This CDR3 is 16 amino acids long. Variable domain in full (rest from reference TRBV2 and TRBJ2-3): EPEVTQTPSHQVTQMGQEVILRCVPISNHLYFYWYRQILGQKVEFLVSFYNNEISEKSEIFDDQFSVERPDGSNFTLKIRSTKLEDSAMYFCASSDTTSGGTDTQYFGPGTRLTVL.

The chain joins TRBV16 to TRBJ2-3; TRBD2 might be the D (5 bases). This CDR3 has 13 amino acids. V was clipped by 1 base and J by 6 bases, with 8 bases between them. Germline assignment: CDR1 KGHSY and CDR2 FQNENV. CDR3 in DNA: TGTGCCAGCAGCCAATTTAGCGCTGATACGCAGTATTTT. Translating it yields CASSQFSADTQYF.

The chain has TRBV6-6 and TRBJ2-1, with TRBD2 as a possible D gene (5 bases). The CDR3 covers 10 residues. Germline values: CDR1 MNHNY, CDR2 SVGAGI (reference sequence). V lost 7 bases and J 7 bases, leaving 5 bases between the germline ends. The CDR3 DNA reads as TGTGCCAGCACGGGGAATGAGCAGTTCTTC. Amino acid sequence: CASTGNEQFF.

The chain couples TRBV11-2 to TRBJ2-5; D gene ambiguous. V was cut by 1 base and J by 2 bases, with 14 bases left in between. Germline loops: CDR1 SGHAT, CDR2 FQNNGV. The CDR3 runs to 16 residues. This chain's CDR3 is CASSLGSPWAQETQYF. The CDR3 bases are TGTGCCAGCAGCTTAGGGTCGCCATGGGCACAAGAGACCCAGTACTTC.

The chain links TRBV6-1 to TRBJ2-1, with 12 bases lining up with TRBD2. The CDR3 runs to 18 residues. The germline V gene has CDR1 MNHNS and CDR2 SASEGT. Trimming took 3 bases from V and 4 from J; bases not matched to a gene: 10. CDR3 DNA: TGTGCCAGCAGTGACGGGCTAGCGGGGGGGCCGTCTTACAATGAGCAGTTCTTC. Encoded protein: CASSDGLAGGPSYNEQFF.

The V gene is TRBV29-1, the J gene TRBJ1-1; 7 nucleotides agree with TRBD1. Germline-derived CDR1 and CDR2 are SQVTM and ANQGSEA. The CDR3 sequence is 14 residues long. Trimming at V came to 4 bases and at J to 5 bases, leaving 10 bases not matched to a gene. Here the CDR3 reads CSVGAQGRRTEAFF. DNA for the CDR3: TGCAGCGTTGGAGCACAGGGGAGGAGGACTGAAGCTTTCTTT.

The rearrangement uses TRBV7-2 and TRBJ2-7; TRBD2 matches at 12 bases. Trimming cost V 2 bases and J 5 bases; bases outside gene matches: 10. CDR3 size: 17 residues. Germline CDR1 reads SGHTA; CDR2 reads FQGNSA. This CDR3 is CASSLLAGGPNSHEQYF. CDR3 DNA sequence: TGTGCCAGCAGCTTACTAGCGGGGGGGCCGAATAGTCACGAGCAGTACTTC.

This clone was detected only a few times. This chain uses TRBV29-1 with TRBJ1-1, with D tentatively TRBD1 (6 bases). Germline V gene sequence: CDR1 SQVTM, CDR2 ANQGSEA. Trimming left V 5 bases short and J 8 bases short, with 24 bases between. This CDR3 comprises 15 residues. CDR3: CSVLSQGRYSREAFF. The CDR3 bases are TGCAGCGTTCTTTCACAGGGCCGCTATAGTCGCGAAGCTTTCTTT.

The CDR3 DNA is TGTGCCAGCAGCCAGGGAGGGGCCGTAGAGACCCAGTACTTC. Its protein product is CASSQGGAVETQYF. The V and J genes are TRBV4-2 and TRBJ2-5; TRBD2 aligns across 7 bases. CDR1 and CDR2 (germline): LGHNA, YNFKEQ. V lost 3 bases and J lost 4; bases outside the gene matches: 5. The CDR3 is made up of 14 amino acids.

The genes are TRBV30 and TRBJ1-5, with 9 bases identical to TRBD1. CDR1 is GTSNPN and CDR2 is SVGIG in the germline V gene (reference sequence). The CDR3 extends over 16 amino acids. The ends lost 0 bases at V and 6 bases at J; junction bases unmatched: 9. The CDR3 loop is CAWSVHGTGRVQPQHF. The CDR3 DNA is TGTGCCTGGAGTGTACACGGGACAGGGAGGGTTCAGCCCCAGCATTTT.

V usage is TRBV18 and J usage is TRBJ1-6; 8 bases fit TRBD1. The length of the CDR3 is 14 residues. Trimming cost V 5 bases and J 10 bases; bases outside gene matches: 7. The germline V gene encodes CDR1 KGHSH and CDR2 LQKENI. The chain's CDR3 is CASSSQGAGSPLHF. The CDR3, as DNA: TGTGCCAGCTCATCGCAGGGGGCGGGATCACCCCTCCACTTT.

The V and J genes are TRBV6-4 and TRBJ2-1; 9 positions match TRBD2. The V gene end was trimmed by 8 bases and the J gene end by 5 bases; junction bases not matched to a gene: 7. Germline values: CDR1 MRHNA, CDR2 SNTAGT. The CDR3 length is 14 residues. CDR3 residues: CASSRLAEDNEQFF. The CDR3 DNA sequence: TGTGCCAGCTCCAGACTAGCGGAGGACAATGAGCAGTTCTTC.

The rearrangement uses TRBV4-1 and TRBJ2-1, with 9 bases that match TRBD2. The CDR3 contains 13 residues. V dropped 6 bases and J dropped 5; count of bases not matched to a gene: 2. Germline CDR1 reads MGHRA; CDR2 reads YSYEKL. The CDR3: CASRGTSHNEQFF. In DNA, the CDR3 is TGCGCCAGCAGGGGGACTAGCCACAATGAGCAGTTCTTC.

The chain couples TRBV9 to TRBJ1-2, with D uncertain. The CDR3 runs to 14 residues. V was clipped by 0 bases and J by 2 bases, with 8 bases between them. The germline V gene has CDR1 SGDLS and CDR2 YYNGEE. The CDR3 DNA is TGTGCCAGCAGCGTAGTGCCGGGGAACTATGGCTACACCTTC. It translates to CASSVVPGNYGYTF.

V and J are TRBV18 and TRBJ2-4; tentative D call: TRBD2 (6 bases). The germline V and J ends were trimmed by 5 bases and 5 bases, with 13 bases remaining between them. Looked up from germline, CDR1 is KGHSH and CDR2 is LQKENI. This CDR3 is built from 14 residues. The CDR3 loop is CASSSRGAQNIQYF. CDR3 nucleotides: TGTGCCAGCTCATCGCGCGGGGCCCAAAACATTCAGTACTTC.

The rearrangement links TRBV2 to TRBJ2-7; weak D call: TRBD1 (5 bases). With 2 bases removed from V and 3 bases from J, the gap between germline ends came to 11 bases. The CDR3 runs to 14 residues. Germline V lookup: CDR1 SNHLY, CDR2 FYNNEI. The CDR3 DNA is TGTGCCAGCAGTGAACTTACAGGACACTACGAGCAGTACTTC. The encoded protein is CASSELTGHYEQYF.

The chain has TRBV30 and TRBJ1-3, with a weak D call TRBD1 (5 bases). V was pared by 2 bases and J by 0 bases, with 8 bases between. Germline CDR1 reads GTSNPN; CDR2 reads SVGIG (reference sequence). The CDR3 has 14 residues. In DNA, the CDR3 is TGTGCCTGGAGTAGTGACAGCTCTGGAAACACCATATATTTT. It is translated as CAWSSDSSGNTIYF. Together with reference TRBV30 and TRBJ1-3, the CDR3 gives the full variable domain: SQTIHQWPATLVQPVGSPLSLECTVEGTSNPNLYWYRQAAGRGLQLLFYSVGIGQISSEVPQNLSASRPQDRQFILSSKKLLLSDSGFYLCAWSSDSSGNTIYFGEGSWLTVV.

The chain is built from TRBV15 and TRBJ2-3, with 7 positions matching TRBD2. The CDR3 extends over 16 amino acids. Germline V gene sequence: CDR1 LNHNV, CDR2 YYDKDF (reference sequence). J gave up 0 bases and V 6 bases, and 9 bases lay outside the gene matches. CDR3 coding DNA: TGTGCCACCAGTTACGGACTAGACCTTAGCACAGATACGCAGTATTTT. It translates to CATSYGLDLSTDTQYF.

The chain employs TRBV7-6 and TRBJ1-2; a weak D match, TRBD1 (5 bases). This CDR3 spans 18 amino acids. Trimming stripped 3 bases from V and 0 bases from J, with 20 bases between. CDR1 is SGHVS and CDR2 is FNYEAQ in the germline V gene. CDR3 in amino acids: CASSFTGDHGVANYGYTF. The CDR3 coding sequence is TGTGCCAGCAGCTTCACGGGGGACCACGGGGTAGCTAACTATGGCTACACCTTC.

This clone was recorded at least ten times. The gene calls are TRBV19 and TRBJ1-4; the D gene is possibly TRBD1 (6 bases). The CDR3 totals 15 residues. V lost 6 bases to trimming and J lost 5 bases, with 16 bases between them. Germline CDR1 is LNHDA and CDR2 is SQIVND (reference sequence). DNA of the CDR3: TGTGCCAGTAGACACACAGGGTGGGTGAATGAAAAACTGTTTTTT. The encoded protein is CASRHTGWVNEKLFF.

V gene TRBV5-4 combines with J gene TRBJ1-1; D is undetermined. Deletions cut 6 bases from V and 0 bases from J, with 18 bases between. The CDR3 contains 16 residues. The V gene's germline CDR1 is SGHNT and CDR2 YYREEE (reference sequence). The CDR3 nucleotides read TGTGCCAGCAACCCATGGGATAGGAAAATGAACACTGAAGCTTTCTTT. It encodes CASNPWDRKMNTEAFF. The variable domain in full, completed from reference TRBV5-4 and TRBJ1-1, reads ETGVTQSPTHLIKTRGQQVTLRCSSQSGHNTVSWYQQALGQGPQFIFQYYREEENGRGNFPPRFSGLQFPNYSSELNVNALELDDSALYLCASNPWDRKMNTEAFFGQGTRLTVV.

V gene TRBV25-1 combines with J gene TRBJ1-1, with D perhaps TRBD1 (5 bases). Deletions cut 3 bases from V and 0 bases from J, with 5 bases between. This CDR3 contains 13 residues. Germline-derived CDR1 and CDR2 are MGHDK and SYGVNS. CDR3 sequence (DNA): TGTGCCAGCAGTGACAGGGTGAACACTGAAGCTTTCTTT. Amino acids: CASSDRVNTEAFF.

The chain couples TRBV5-1 to TRBJ2-7, with D maybe TRBD2 (5 bases). Trimming cost V 2 bases and J 3 bases, with 12 bases left between them. Germline values: CDR1 SGHRS, CDR2 YFSETQ. The CDR3 runs 14 residues. The CDR3 reads CASSFSGRLYEQYF. The CDR3 coding sequence is TGCGCCAGCAGCTTCTCGGGAAGACTCTACGAGCAGTACTTC. Variable domain in full (rest from reference TRBV5-1 and TRBJ2-7): KAGVTQTPRYLIKTRGQQVTLSCSPISGHRSVSWYQQTPGQGLQFLFEYFSETQRNKGNFPGRFSGRQFSNSRSEMNVSTLELGDSALYLCASSFSGRLYEQYFGPGTRLTVT.

The chain is built from TRBV30 and TRBJ1-5; a possible D gene is TRBD1 (6 bases). CDR1 GTSNPN and CDR2 SVGIG come from the germline V gene (reference sequence). The V and J ends lost 0 bases and 6 bases respectively, with 6 bases between them. CDR3 length equals 12 residues. The CDR3 nucleotides read TGTGCCTGGAGTGTAGGGGGTCAGCCCCAGCATTTT. Translation gives CAWSVGGQPQHF.

This sequence joins TRBV30 and TRBJ2-7; possible D gene TRBD1, 6 bases. Trimming shortened V by 2 bases and J by 2 bases, and 10 bases separated the two germline ends. The CDR3 totals 13 residues. Germline-derived CDR1 and CDR2 are GTSNPN and SVGIG (reference sequence). CDR3 nucleotide sequence: TGTGCCTGGAGTCGGGACATAACCTACGAGCAGTACTTC. This encodes CAWSRDITYEQYF.

The chain couples TRBV7-9 to TRBJ2-1; 7 bases match TRBD2. The CDR3 totals 16 residues. Per the germline V gene, CDR1 is SEHNR and CDR2 is FQNEAQ (reference sequence). The junction had 8 bases not matched to a gene; V was cut back by 5 bases and J by 1 base. The CDR3 loop reads CASSRGGGKSYNEQFF. CDR3 bases: TGTGCCAGCAGCAGAGGCGGGGGTAAATCCTACAATGAGCAGTTCTTC.

This clone came up a few times. The V and J genes are TRBV11-2 and TRBJ2-1; 8 bases agree with TRBD2. The V gene end was trimmed by 7 bases and the J gene end by 5 bases; junction bases not matched to a gene: 4. The V gene's germline CDR1 is SGHAT and CDR2 FQNNGV. CDR3 length: 13 amino acids. The CDR3: CASTGLDNNEQFF. The CDR3, as DNA: TGTGCCAGCACGGGACTAGATAACAATGAGCAGTTCTTC.